This T cell receptor beta chain was captured by sequencing in a study of T cell repertoires in cytomegalovirus infection. Whole-study context: Recently described HLA-C-restricted plus well-studied HLA-B-restricted CMV epitopes were used. Public TCR beta signature analysis indicated the presence of both CMV infection and matching HLA type. Study outcomes and limitations: HLA-C-restricted TCR beta clonotypes specific for CMV led the ex vivo response.

The V gene lost 1 base and the J gene lost 8 bases, with 23 bases spanning the gap. This CDR3 has 17 amino acids. CDR1 is LGHNA, CDR2 YSLEER, per germline. With respect to this clonotype: Its antigen is unknown.

MiXCR, applied by TCRdb to the reads, yields one record per CDR3 protein. The repertoire holds fewer than 1,000,000 distinct CDR3 sequences, approximately 30% seen once, with around 15% in the top ten. The genes are TRBV4-3 and TRBJ1-2, with a tentative D call TRBD1 (6 bases). This receptor was taken from a human donor in good health (CMV status not recorded). Some clones in this sample may be carry-over from other donors' samples. The sample here was cultured CD8+ T cells from PBMCs, taken from culture after CMV antigen stimulation. CDR3 DNA sequence: TGCGCCAGCAGCCAAGGAGTTTTCGAGGGGGGAAAAAGCGGCTACACCTTC. The encoded protein is CASSQGVFEGGKSGYTF.